These T cell receptor beta chains were read from a single sample in a study of T cell responses to AZD1222 COVID-19 vaccine. The assay was immunoSEQ multiplex PCR, and TCRdb's table has in-frame clones only and misses some. The sample shows around 130,000 clones, roughly 93% of them seen only once. The source material was peripheral blood, sampled on day 0 of AZD1222 vaccination. The origin of the receptors is an adult in good health. The CDR3 runs from the conserved cysteine through the conserved F or W. Each record gives: clone size, J gene, D gene, V gene, CDR3 DNA, CDR3 protein. The D gene is left open where the match is weak. Some rows mark clone size as missing; the rest say once, few, many or name a class of expanded clone.

clone_size: .; j_call: TRBJ1-5; d_call: .; v_call: TRBV11-1; cdr3_nt: TGTGCCAGCAGCTCCTCAGCGGGGCAGCCCCAGCATTTT; cdr3_aa: CASSSSAGQPQHF
clone_size: few; j_call: TRBJ2-7; d_call: .; v_call: TRBV3-1/TRBV3-2; cdr3_nt: TGTGCCAGCAGCCAGCGACAGGAGATCTACGAGCAGTACTTC; cdr3_aa: CASSQRQEIYEQYF
clone_size: .; j_call: TRBJ2-7; d_call: TRBD1; v_call: TRBV4-2; cdr3_nt: TGTGCCAGCAGCCCATCCCGGGACAGGGACACCTACGAGCAGTACTTC; cdr3_aa: CASSPSRDRDTYEQYF
clone_size: once; j_call: TRBJ1-2; d_call: .; v_call: TRBV29-1; cdr3_nt: TGCAGCGGTTTCCATCTCCGGGACGGGAGCGGCTATGGCTACACCTTC; cdr3_aa: CSGFHLRDGSGYGYTF
clone_size: .; j_call: TRBJ2-3; d_call: TRBD2; v_call: TRBV24-1; cdr3_nt: TGTGCCACCAGTGGTGGGACTAGCGGGAGTGATACGCAGTATTTT; cdr3_aa: CATSGGTSGSDTQYF
clone_size: .; j_call: TRBJ2-1; d_call: TRBD2; v_call: TRBV10-2; cdr3_nt: TGCGCCAGCAGACCCCCCTCGGGAGGATTATATGAGCAGTTCTTC; cdr3_aa: CASRPPSGGLYEQFF
clone_size: .; j_call: TRBJ2-2; d_call: .; v_call: TRBV5-4; cdr3_nt: TGTGCCAGCAGCTTTGGTGGCGCGAGGGGCACCGGGGAGCTGTTTTTT; cdr3_aa: CASSFGGARGTGELFF
clone_size: .; j_call: TRBJ1-4; d_call: TRBD1; v_call: TRBV6-5; cdr3_nt: TGTGCCAGCAGTAAGGACAGGGAGACTGGTGAAAAACTGTTTTTT; cdr3_aa: CASSKDRETGEKLFF
clone_size: .; j_call: TRBJ1-6; d_call: .; v_call: TRBV5-6; cdr3_nt: TGTGCCAGCAGCGTGGTGGCCCGCGGCGCATTTAATTCACCCCTCCACTTT; cdr3_aa: CASSVVARGAFNSPLHF
clone_size: .; j_call: TRBJ2-5; d_call: .; v_call: TRBV12-3/TRBV12-4; cdr3_nt: TGTGCCAGCAGTTTCTTTGTGCAAGAGACCCAGTACTTC; cdr3_aa: CASSFFVQETQYF
clone_size: .; j_call: TRBJ1-3; d_call: .; v_call: TRBV3-1/TRBV3-2; cdr3_nt: TGTGCCAGCAGCCAAGGGGGAAACACCATATATTTT; cdr3_aa: CASSQGGNTIYF
clone_size: few; j_call: TRBJ2-7; d_call: .; v_call: TRBV28; cdr3_nt: TGTGCCAGCAGGATGGATTCTCCTTACGAGCAGTACTTC; cdr3_aa: CASRMDSPYEQYF
clone_size: once; j_call: TRBJ1-6; d_call: .; v_call: TRBV20-1; cdr3_nt: TGCAGTGCTAGTAGGGGCCCCTATAATTCACCCCTCCACTTT; cdr3_aa: CSASRGPYNSPLHF
clone_size: .; j_call: TRBJ2-4; d_call: .; v_call: TRBV4-3; cdr3_nt: TGCGCCAGCAGCCAAGATCTTCCCGGGACGGAGAATGTGGACATTCAGTACTTC; cdr3_aa: CASSQDLPGTENVDIQYF
clone_size: .; j_call: TRBJ2-5; d_call: TRBD1; v_call: TRBV24-1; cdr3_nt: TGTGCCACCAGATTGACAGGGGGAAACCAAGAGACCCAGTACTTC; cdr3_aa: CATRLTGGNQETQYF
clone_size: .; j_call: TRBJ1-1; d_call: TRBD1; v_call: TRBV5-1; cdr3_nt: TGCGCCAGCAAGATTACAGGGGGCGAGGCTTTCTTT; cdr3_aa: CASKITGGEAFF
clone_size: .; j_call: TRBJ2-1; d_call: TRBD2; v_call: TRBV5-1; cdr3_nt: TGCGCCAGCAGCTTTCTAGCGGGAGGGCCAAATGAGCAGTTCTTC; cdr3_aa: CASSFLAGGPNEQFF
clone_size: .; j_call: TRBJ1-2; d_call: .; v_call: TRBV7-2; cdr3_nt: TGTGCCAGCAGCTTAGAGTCAGGGCAAATTGGCTATGGCTACACCTTC; cdr3_aa: CASSLESGQIGYGYTF
clone_size: once; j_call: TRBJ1-1; d_call: .; v_call: TRBV18; cdr3_nt: TGTGCCAGCTCACCGTCAGGGGAAACTGAAGCTTTCTTT; cdr3_aa: CASSPSGETEAFF
clone_size: .; j_call: TRBJ2-1; d_call: .; v_call: TRBV28; cdr3_nt: TGTGCCAGCAGCCCCTGGGGTCTTGAGCAGTTCTTC; cdr3_aa: CASSPWGLEQFF
clone_size: .; j_call: TRBJ1-2; d_call: .; v_call: TRBV9; cdr3_nt: TGTGCCAGCAGCGTAGACGGTAACTATGGCTACACCTTC; cdr3_aa: CASSVDGNYGYTF
clone_size: .; j_call: TRBJ2-1; d_call: TRBD1; v_call: TRBV5-1; cdr3_nt: TGCGCCAGCAGTTGGACAGGGGAGAACTACAATGAGCAGTTCTTC; cdr3_aa: CASSWTGENYNEQFF
clone_size: few; j_call: TRBJ1-2; d_call: TRBD1; v_call: TRBV4-2; cdr3_nt: TGTGCCAGCAGCCTAAGGGAGGGACAGGGGGCGAGTGGCTACACCTTC; cdr3_aa: CASSLREGQGASGYTF
clone_size: .; j_call: TRBJ2-5; d_call: TRBD1; v_call: TRBV7-9; cdr3_nt: TGTGCCAGCAGCTTCGCCGGACAGGGGGTAGAAGAGACCCAGTACTTC; cdr3_aa: CASSFAGQGVEETQYF
clone_size: once; j_call: TRBJ2-7; d_call: TRBD2; v_call: TRBV28; cdr3_nt: TGTGCCACCATAGCGGGAGGGCTCTACGAGCAGTACTTC; cdr3_aa: CATIAGGLYEQYF
clone_size: .; j_call: TRBJ2-1; d_call: .; v_call: TRBV4-2; cdr3_nt: TGTGCCAGCAGCCTAGATTTTGGCGGCCAATACAATGAGCAGTTCTTC; cdr3_aa: CASSLDFGGQYNEQFF
clone_size: .; j_call: TRBJ1-6; d_call: .; v_call: TRBV19; cdr3_nt: TGTGCCAGTAGTATGGCTGGCGGATATTCACCCCTCCACTTT; cdr3_aa: CASSMAGGYSPLHF
clone_size: .; j_call: TRBJ2-1; d_call: TRBD2; v_call: TRBV18; cdr3_nt: TGTGCCAGCTCACCGAGAGCGGGAGGCCGATACAATGAGCAGTTCTTC; cdr3_aa: CASSPRAGGRYNEQFF
clone_size: .; j_call: TRBJ2-3; d_call: .; v_call: TRBV7-2; cdr3_nt: TGTGCCAGCAGCTTAAGGCAGGGCGGGACAGATACGCAGTATTTT; cdr3_aa: CASSLRQGGTDTQYF
clone_size: .; j_call: TRBJ2-7; d_call: .; v_call: TRBV11-1; cdr3_nt: .; cdr3_aa: CASSSSGRRDEQYF
clone_size: .; j_call: TRBJ2-1; d_call: TRBD2; v_call: TRBV6-5; cdr3_nt: TGTGCCAGCAGTTACTCACGGACTAGCCTGAATGAGCAGTTCTTC; cdr3_aa: CASSYSRTSLNEQFF
clone_size: .; j_call: TRBJ2-5; d_call: TRBD2; v_call: TRBV14; cdr3_nt: TGTGCCAGCAGCCAAGAACTAGCGGGAGTACGTCATCAGACCCAGTACTTC; cdr3_aa: CASSQELAGVRHQTQYF
clone_size: .; j_call: TRBJ1-5; d_call: .; v_call: TRBV27; cdr3_nt: TGTGCCAGCAGGCTAGGCCGAGGGCACAATCAGCCCCAGCATTTT; cdr3_aa: CASRLGRGHNQPQHF
clone_size: .; j_call: TRBJ1-1; d_call: .; v_call: TRBV19; cdr3_nt: TGTGCCAGTAGTATAACAGGTCGGGCTTTCTTT; cdr3_aa: CASSITGRAFF
clone_size: .; j_call: TRBJ2-1; d_call: TRBD2; v_call: TRBV5-1; cdr3_nt: TGCGCCAGCAGCTTGGTCCAGCGGGAGCACAATGAGCAGTTCTTC; cdr3_aa: CASSLVQREHNEQFF
clone_size: .; j_call: TRBJ2-7; d_call: TRBD1; v_call: TRBV7-2; cdr3_nt: TGTGCCAGCAGCCCCTGGACAGGGAACTCCTACGAGCAGTACTTC; cdr3_aa: CASSPWTGNSYEQYF
clone_size: .; j_call: TRBJ2-3; d_call: TRBD2; v_call: TRBV10-3; cdr3_nt: TGTGCCATCAGTGATGGCGGGAGTATAGATACGCAGTATTTT; cdr3_aa: CAISDGGSIDTQYF
clone_size: once; j_call: TRBJ1-3; d_call: .; v_call: TRBV7-8; cdr3_nt: TGTGCCAGCAGCGAACAGAGCTCTGGAAACACCATATATTTT; cdr3_aa: CASSEQSSGNTIYF
clone_size: .; j_call: TRBJ2-3; d_call: TRBD1; v_call: TRBV19; cdr3_nt: TGTGCCAGTAGTGGGAGACAGGGGGCTTTGGCAGATACGCAGTATTTT; cdr3_aa: CASSGRQGALADTQYF
clone_size: .; j_call: TRBJ1-1; d_call: .; v_call: TRBV13; cdr3_nt: TGTGCCAGCAGCCCCCCGGAAGAAGCTCCCCAAAGGGCTTTCTTT; cdr3_aa: CASSPPEEAPQRAFF
clone_size: .; j_call: TRBJ1-6; d_call: .; v_call: TRBV6-5; cdr3_nt: TGTGCCAGCAGTTACTCGAATACGTACGATTCACCCCTCCACTTT; cdr3_aa: CASSYSNTYDSPLHF
clone_size: .; j_call: TRBJ2-7; d_call: .; v_call: TRBV28; cdr3_nt: TGTGCCATTCAAGTATCAGGCGCCGTAACTTCCTACGAGCAGTACTTC; cdr3_aa: CAIQVSGAVTSYEQYF
clone_size: few; j_call: TRBJ2-7; d_call: TRBD2; v_call: TRBV27; cdr3_nt: TGTGCCAGCCAACCTGCTAGCGGGAGCTCCTACGAGCAGTACTTC; cdr3_aa: CASQPASGSSYEQYF
clone_size: .; j_call: TRBJ2-2; d_call: .; v_call: TRBV28; cdr3_nt: TGTGCCAGCGAGAGCACCGGGGAGCTGTTTTTT; cdr3_aa: CASESTGELFF
clone_size: .; j_call: TRBJ1-1; d_call: .; v_call: TRBV5-1; cdr3_nt: TGCGCCAGCAGCTTGTCGGGGGGGACTGAAGCTTTCTTT; cdr3_aa: CASSLSGGTEAFF
clone_size: .; j_call: TRBJ2-3; d_call: TRBD2; v_call: TRBV27; cdr3_nt: TGTGCCAGCAGTTTTTTCCCCGGTCTCACTAGCGGAAGGGGAGAGTACACAGATACGCAGTATTTT; cdr3_aa: CASSFFPGLTSGRGEYTDTQYF
clone_size: .; j_call: TRBJ2-1; d_call: .; v_call: TRBV5-4; cdr3_nt: TGTGCCAGCAGCTCCGACCCGACAGGATACAATGAGCAGTTCTTC; cdr3_aa: CASSSDPTGYNEQFF
clone_size: .; j_call: TRBJ1-4; d_call: .; v_call: TRBV27; cdr3_nt: TGTGCCAGCAGTTTGTGGGTAAATGAAAAACTGTTTTTT; cdr3_aa: CASSLWVNEKLFF
clone_size: .; j_call: TRBJ2-2; d_call: TRBD1; v_call: TRBV28; cdr3_nt: TGTGCCAGCAGTCCACCGGGACAGGGGACCGCCGGGGAGCTGTTTTTT; cdr3_aa: CASSPPGQGTAGELFF
clone_size: .; j_call: TRBJ2-2; d_call: .; v_call: TRBV27; cdr3_nt: TGTGCCAGCACGTTCGGCGGGGCGAACACCGGGGAGCTGTTTTTT; cdr3_aa: CASTFGGANTGELFF
clone_size: .; j_call: TRBJ2-7; d_call: .; v_call: TRBV28; cdr3_nt: TGTGCCAGCAGTTTATCCAACTCCTACGAGCAGTACTTC; cdr3_aa: CASSLSNSYEQYF
clone_size: .; j_call: TRBJ1-1; d_call: .; v_call: TRBV30; cdr3_nt: TGTGCCTGGAGTTCTTACAGAGTTTCGAACACTGAAGCTTTCTTT; cdr3_aa: CAWSSYRVSNTEAFF
clone_size: .; j_call: TRBJ1-1; d_call: TRBD1; v_call: TRBV6-1; cdr3_nt: TGTGCCAGCAGAGAAAGGACAGGGGGCGAGATCCCGAACACTGAAGCTTTCTTT; cdr3_aa: CASRERTGGEIPNTEAFF
clone_size: .; j_call: TRBJ2-1; d_call: .; v_call: TRBV29-1; cdr3_nt: TGCATCTGGCGTGTTACAGGGAAGTATGAGCAGTTCTTC; cdr3_aa: CIWRVTGKYEQFF
clone_size: .; j_call: TRBJ1-5; d_call: TRBD1; v_call: TRBV2; cdr3_nt: TGTGCCAGCAGGCCAGGGGGCTGGGATCAGCCCCAGCATTTT; cdr3_aa: CASRPGGWDQPQHF
clone_size: .; j_call: TRBJ2-5; d_call: .; v_call: TRBV15; cdr3_nt: TGTGCCACCAGCAGAGCACTTAGGGAGACCCAGTACTTC; cdr3_aa: CATSRALRETQYF
clone_size: .; j_call: TRBJ2-5; d_call: .; v_call: TRBV11-2; cdr3_nt: TGTGCCAGCAGCCCATTCCAAGAGACCCAGTACTTC; cdr3_aa: CASSPFQETQYF
clone_size: .; j_call: TRBJ1-1; d_call: TRBD1; v_call: TRBV24-1; cdr3_nt: TGTGCCACCAGCGCAACATCAGGGGGCGGAAGAGCTTTCTTT; cdr3_aa: CATSATSGGGRAFF